The 31 T cell receptor beta chains in this list originate from one sample, sequenced in a study of control samples from healthy donors and cancer patients. TCRdb's table, derived via immunoSEQ multiplex PCR, lists solely in-frame clones and lacks some. The sample shows around 120,000 clones, 91% of them seen only once. Sample: blood. The receptors stem from a woman younger than 35 in good health.

The chain is built from TRBV10-2 and TRBJ1-1; no clear D gene. V was trimmed by 7 bases and J by 0 bases, leaving 18 bases between them. The CDR3 sequence is 16 residues long. Germline assignment: CDR1 WSHSY and CDR2 SAAADI. Here the CDR3 DNA reads TGCGCCAGCACGAGGTTTCCCGGCTCTATGAACACTGAAGCTTTCTTT. It is translated as CASTRFPGSMNTEAFF.

The chain combines TRBV3-1 (or the pseudogene TRBV3-2) with TRBJ2-3; a weak D match, TRBD1 (6 bases). Germline V lookup: CDR1 LGHDT, CDR2 YNNKEL (reference sequence). V was shortened by 1 base and J by 4 bases, with 15 bases between the two germline ends. The CDR3 is made up of 16 amino acids. CDR3 DNA sequence: TGTGCCAGCAGCCAAGGTTTCAGGGGTGGTGCAGATACGCAGTATTTT. Translating gives CASSQGFRGGADTQYF.

This clone was seen a single time. The chain employs TRBV27 and TRBJ2-4; a possible D gene is TRBD2 (5 bases). Deletions cut 2 bases from V and 7 bases from J, with 9 bases between. CDR1 is MNHEY, CDR2 SMNVEV, per germline (reference sequence). This CDR3 has 13 amino acids. The chain's CDR3 is CASSLIASNIQYF. CDR3 nucleotide sequence: TGTGCCAGCAGTTTAATAGCGAGTAACATTCAGTACTTC.

The chain couples TRBV7-2 to TRBJ2-7; TRBD2 matches 12 bases. Germline CDR1 is SGHTA and CDR2 is FQGNSA. CDR3 length: 13 residues. V shed 7 bases, J shed 5 bases, and the junction held 3 bases outside the gene matches. The CDR3 region is CASNRLAGDEQYF. Written as DNA, the CDR3 is TGTGCCAGCAACCGACTAGCGGGAGACGAGCAGTACTTC.

The V gene is TRBV7-9, the J gene TRBJ1-2, with D hard to call. The CDR3 is 19 residues long. Germline V lookup: CDR1 SEHNR, CDR2 FQNEAQ (reference sequence). With 0 bases removed from V and 3 bases from J, the gap between germline ends came to 23 bases. The CDR3 bases are TGTGCCAGCAGCTTAGCTGCGCTAGAGGGTCGGGCGGTCTACTATGGCTACACCTTC. Protein: CASSLAALEGRAVYYGYTF.

The chain combines TRBV10-1 with TRBJ2-3; 8 nucleotides agree with TRBD1. The germline CDR1 and CDR2 sequences are WNHNN and SYGVQD (reference sequence). Trimming removed 7 bases from V and 5 bases from J; junction bases left unmatched: 8. The CDR3 contains 14 residues. The CDR3 is CASTVTGVVDTQYF. CDR3 in DNA: TGCGCCAGCACGGTGACAGGGGTGGTAGATACGCAGTATTTT.

This chain joins TRBV28 and TRBJ2-1; D is tentatively TRBD1 or TRBD2 (5 bases each). The V gene lost 2 bases and the J gene lost 10 bases, with 21 bases spanning the gap. Germline assignment: CDR1 MDHEN and CDR2 SYDVKM. The length of the CDR3 is 16 residues. The CDR3, as DNA: TGTGCCAGCAGTTTAAGCAGGGAGACTGACGTTGGCGAGCAGTTCTTC. The encoded protein is CASSLSRETDVGEQFF.

The V gene is TRBV5-5, the J gene TRBJ1-1, with D possibly matching TRBD1 (5 bases). Germline V lookup: CDR1 SGHKS, CDR2 YYEKEE (reference sequence). The V and J ends lost 1 base and 0 bases respectively, with 10 bases between them. The CDR3 is made up of 15 amino acids. The CDR3 here is CASSLIAGMNTEAFF. The CDR3, as DNA: TGTGCCAGCAGCTTGATAGCAGGGATGAACACTGAAGCTTTCTTT.

In its sample, this clone was seen once. The rearrangement uses TRBV23-1 and TRBJ2-3, with D perhaps matching TRBD1 (6 bases). TRBV23-1 is an ORF for which the function is uncertain. The ends were cut back, 0 bases at V and 3 bases at J, with 16 bases in the middle. This CDR3 spans 17 amino acids. CDR3 in DNA: TGCGCCAGCAGTCAATCGAACGGGTGGCAGGGGACAGATACGCAGTATTTT. Translation gives CASSQSNGWQGTDTQYF.

CDR3 coding DNA: TGCAGCGCCGTCAGACAGGGATTAGCTGAAGCTTTCTTT. It codes for CSAVRQGLAEAFF. The chain links TRBV29-1 to TRBJ1-1; TRBD1 aligns across 7 bases. This CDR3 has 13 amino acids. Germline assignment: CDR1 SQVTM and CDR2 ANQGSEA. V lost 7 bases to trimming and J lost 6 bases; unmatched junction nucleotides: 11.

The chain is built from TRBV18 and TRBJ2-2, with 7 bases matching TRBD2. Germline CDR1 KGHSH, CDR2 LQKENI. With V trimmed by 1 base and J by 3 bases, 14 bases remained unmatched. The CDR3 sequence is 19 residues long. CDR3 DNA: TGTGCCAGCTCACCACGCGTTATTACTGGGAGCGGGGACACCGGGGAGCTGTTTTTT. Translating it yields CASSPRVITGSGDTGELFF.

The J gene is TRBJ1-4, the V gene TRBV24-1; D perhaps matches TRBD1 (5 bases). The CDR3 consists of 15 residues. V was pared by 5 bases and J by 2 bases, with 11 bases between. CDR1 and CDR2 from the germline V gene are KGHDR and SFDVKD. CDR3 amino acids: CATSGGVGTNEKLFF. CDR3 coding DNA: TGTGCCACCAGTGGAGGGGTTGGCACTAATGAAAAACTGTTTTTT.

The V call is TRBV6-1, the J call TRBJ2-3; weak D call: TRBD1 (5 bases). V was trimmed by 4 bases and J by 0 bases, leaving 26 bases between them. Germline V gene sequence: CDR1 MNHNS, CDR2 SASEGT. The CDR3 length is 20 residues. As DNA, the CDR3 is TGTGCCAGCAGTGCTCGTGTTCGTCGAGCAGGGTACTCTAGCACAGATACGCAGTATTTT. Its protein product is CASSARVRRAGYSSTDTQYF.

The V and J genes are TRBV4-3 and TRBJ2-7, with D maybe TRBD2 (6 bases). Trimming removed 1 base at V and 2 bases at J, with 6 bases between. The CDR3 length is 13 residues. Germline-derived CDR1 and CDR2 are LGHNA and YSLEER. This chain's CDR3 is CASSQGLAYEQYF. The CDR3 DNA is TGCGCCAGCAGCCAAGGACTAGCCTACGAGCAGTACTTC.

This rearrangement joins TRBV3-1 (or the pseudogene TRBV3-2) to TRBJ2-7; D uncertain. The CDR3 loop spans 11 amino acids. The V gene's germline CDR1 is LGHDT and CDR2 YNNKEL (reference sequence). V gave up 4 bases and J gave up 3 bases, with 4 bases separating them. CDR3 sequence (DNA): TGTGCCAGCAGCCGGGGCTACGAGCAGTACTTC. This gives the protein CASSRGYEQYF.

The V gene is TRBV24-1, the J gene TRBJ2-3; 8 positions agree with TRBD2. The germline gives CDR1 KGHDR, CDR2 SFDVKD. V shed 0 bases and J 0 bases; nucleotides not matched to a gene: 7. The CDR3 loop spans 18 amino acids. The CDR3 nucleotides read TGTGCCACCAGTGATTTGGAGCTAGCGGGTTCTAGCACAGATACGCAGTATTTT. Protein: CATSDLELAGSSTDTQYF.

The rearrangement joins TRBV7-3 to TRBJ2-2; 12 nucleotides align to TRBD2. CDR3 length equals 20 residues. Germline CDR1 reads SGHTA; CDR2 reads FQGTGA. The trim removed 2 bases at V and 6 bases at J, leaving 16 bases unmatched. CDR3 DNA: TGTGCCAGCAGCTTATTTCCGTGGACTAGCGGGAAGGATGGTCCCGGGGAGCTGTTTTTT. Translation gives CASSLFPWTSGKDGPGELFF.

This sequence joins TRBV19 and TRBJ1-2, with D perhaps TRBD1 (5 bases). The CDR3 runs to 14 residues. Germline values: CDR1 LNHDA, CDR2 SQIVND (reference sequence). With 3 bases removed from V and 3 bases from J, the gap between germline ends came to 11 bases. The CDR3 protein is CASSITTGYYGYTF. The DNA of the CDR3 is TGTGCCAGTAGTATCACTACAGGATACTATGGCTACACCTTC. The full variable domain, its missing parts supplied by reference TRBV19 and TRBJ1-2, is DGGITQSPKYLFRKEGQNVTLSCEQNLNHDAMYWYRQDPGQGLRLIYYSQIVNDFQKGDIAEGYSVSREKKESFPLTVTSAQKNPTAFYLCASSITTGYYGYTFGSGTRLTVV.

The chain joins TRBV30 to TRBJ1-4; D is possibly TRBD1 (5 bases). This CDR3 has 14 amino acids. The V gene lost 0 bases and the J gene lost 6 bases, with 11 bases spanning the gap. Germline V lookup: CDR1 GTSNPN, CDR2 SVGIG (reference sequence). As DNA, the CDR3 is TGTGCCTGGAGTGTACTTACGGGGGATGAAAAACTGTTTTTT. This gives the protein CAWSVLTGDEKLFF.

V gene TRBV24-1 combines with J gene TRBJ2-1; D is undetermined. There are 13 residues in the CDR3. The germline V gene has CDR1 KGHDR and CDR2 SFDVKD. Trimming stripped 2 bases from V and 7 bases from J, with 8 bases between. The CDR3 reads CATSDYDVNEQFF. CDR3 in DNA: TGTGCCACCAGTGATTATGACGTAAATGAGCAGTTCTTC.

The genes are TRBV5-3 and TRBJ2-7; D may be TRBD2 (5 bases). TRBV5-3 is annotated as an ORF whose role is uncertain. Trimming took 4 bases from V and 11 from J, leaving 10 bases between them. The CDR3 is 10 residues long. CDR3 nucleotide sequence: TGTGCCAGAAGCCCGTTCGGGGAGTACTTC. This encodes CARSPFGEYF.

The chain joins TRBV27 to TRBJ1-4; 9 bases align to TRBD1. The CDR3 runs to 15 residues. CDR1 and CDR2 from the germline V gene are MNHEY and SMNVEV (reference sequence). After removal of 5 bases from V and 4 bases from J, the junction contained 5 bases not matched to a gene. The CDR3 sequence: CASSRQGGSNEKLFF. The CDR3 DNA is TGTGCCAGCAGTCGACAGGGGGGGAGTAATGAAAAACTGTTTTTT.

Only one count was recorded for this clone. The chain carries TRBV5-1 and TRBJ2-5; D call uncertain. The V gene lost 0 bases and the J gene lost 3 bases, with 21 bases spanning the gap. CDR1 is SGHRS, CDR2 YFSETQ, per germline. The CDR3 loop spans 18 amino acids. CDR3 DNA sequence: TGCGCCAGCAGCTTGGGACTGTGGAAAGGCGACGCAAAAGAGACCCAGTACTTC. It codes for CASSLGLWKGDAKETQYF.

This sequence joins TRBV9 and TRBJ2-7; tentatively, D is TRBD1 (8 bases). CDR1 and CDR2 from the germline V gene are SGDLS and YYNGEE. CDR3 length equals 15 residues. Trimming left V 1 base short and J 6 bases short, with 17 bases between. CDR3 DNA sequence: TGTGCCAGCAGCGTAACCCCTACAGGGGGGGGCGAGCAGTACTTC. Protein product: CASSVTPTGGGEQYF.

V usage is TRBV5-5 and J usage is TRBJ1-2, with unresolved D. Germline V gene sequence: CDR1 SGHKS, CDR2 YYEKEE (reference sequence). With 1 base removed from V and 0 bases from J, the gap between germline ends came to 16 bases. The CDR3 runs to 17 residues. In DNA form, the CDR3 reads TGTGCCAGCAGCTTGTATATAGTATATGAGGCTAACTATGGCTACACCTTC. This codes for CASSLYIVYEANYGYTF. Full variable domain (remainder filled in from reference TRBV5-5 and TRBJ1-2): DAGVTQSPTHLIKTRGQQVTLRCSPISGHKSVSWYQQVLGQGPQFIFQYYEKEERGRGNFPDRFSARQFPNYSSELNVNALLLGDSALYLCASSLYIVYEANYGYTFGSGTRLTVV.

V is TRBV27 and J is TRBJ1-4, with TRBD1 matching 9 bases. This CDR3 comprises 16 residues. With 5 bases clipped from V and 11 bases from J, the junction kept 15 bases outside the gene matches. Germline V gives CDR1 MNHEY, CDR2 SMNVEV (reference sequence). The CDR3 here is CASSPPGGQGRTKLFF. DNA of the CDR3: TGTGCCAGCAGTCCCCCCGGCGGACAGGGGAGGACCAAACTGTTTTTT.

The chain recombines TRBV5-4 with TRBJ1-6, with D perhaps matching TRBD1 (5 bases). Germline lookup yields CDR1 SGHNT and CDR2 YYREEE (reference sequence). The CDR3 totals 15 residues. Between the trimmed V and J ends, which lost 4 bases and 2 bases, there was a span of 10 bases. The CDR3 region has the DNA TGTGCCAGCAGCAGACAGAACGCCTATAATTCACCCCTCCACTTT. It encodes CASSRQNAYNSPLHF. The whole variable domain, remainder taken from reference TRBV5-4 and TRBJ1-6, is ETGVTQSPTHLIKTRGQQVTLRCSSQSGHNTVSWYQQALGQGPQFIFQYYREEENGRGNFPPRFSGLQFPNYSSELNVNALELDDSALYLCASSRQNAYNSPLHFGNGTRLTVT.

The chain is built from TRBV4-3 and TRBJ1-1; no reliable D call. The V gene lost 2 bases and the J gene lost 5 bases, with 9 bases spanning the gap. Germline CDR1 LGHNA, CDR2 YSLEER. This CDR3 is 13 amino acids long. CDR3 nucleotide sequence: TGCGCCAGCAGCCAATTGAGGGATACTGAAGCTTTCTTT. Protein product: CASSQLRDTEAFF.

The J gene is TRBJ1-1, the V gene TRBV3-1 (or the pseudogene TRBV3-2); no firm D call. Germline assignment: CDR1 LGHDT and CDR2 YNNKEL (reference sequence). The length of the CDR3 is 15 residues. V shed 0 bases and J shed 1 base, with 9 bases lying between them. CDR3 bases: TGTGCCAGCAGCCAAGATTCCTACACGAACACTGAAGCTTTCTTT. Encoded protein: CASSQDSYTNTEAFF.

This chain uses TRBV7-8 with TRBJ2-7, with D hard to call. The CDR3 sequence is 14 residues long. V was trimmed by 2 bases and J by 1 base, leaving 9 bases between them. Germline values: CDR1 SGHVS, CDR2 FQNEAQ. CDR3 sequence (DNA): TGTGCCAGCAGCTTAAAAGATGGGTCCTACGAGCAGTACTTC. This gives the protein CASSLKDGSYEQYF.

Regarding this clone: At one end the junction does not follow the germline gene, possibly because of a read error. The V and J genes are TRBV27 and TRBJ1-2; 9 nucleotides agree with TRBD1. This CDR3 region has 14 residues. Germline V gene lookup returns CDR1 MNHEY and CDR2 SMNVEV (reference sequence). Here the CDR3 DNA reads TGTGCCAGCAGTGAAACAGGGGGCACCTATAGCTACACCTTC. As protein: CASSETGGTYSYTF.